This is a list of T cell receptor beta chains from one sample in a study of cytomegalovirus exposure and HLA in healthy donors. Sequenced by immunoSEQ multiplex PCR; TCRdb stores in-frame clones only, minus some. There are about 190,000 clones in the sample; roughly 80% occur only once, and approximately 1.5% lies in the top ten. What was sequenced was PBMCs. The receptors were sampled from a woman aged 18-35 years in good health and CMV-seronegative. Each CDR3 is given with its conserved first and last residue. The D gene is left open where the match is weak. The size of a clone is reported for some rows only, either as once, few or many, or as a class for expanded clones.

J gene	V gene	D gene	clone size	CDR3 protein	CDR3 DNA
TRBJ1-4	TRBV7-7	NA	few	CASSPSEKLFF	TGTGCCAGCAGCCCTTCCGAAAAACTGTTTTTT
TRBJ2-5	TRBV15	NA	NA	CATSSEFGETQYF	TGTGCCACCAGCAGCGAATTCGGGGAGACCCAGTACTTC
TRBJ1-4	TRBV5-1	TRBD1	NA	CASSLGVLQGQANEKLFF	TGCGCCAGCAGCTTGGGGGTTTTGCAGGGACAGGCTAATGAAAAACTGTTTTTT
TRBJ2-7	TRBV28	NA	once	CASSLNSYGRRNEQYF	TGTGCCAGCAGTTTAAATTCTTACGGTCGGAGAAACGAGCAGTACTTC
TRBJ1-5	TRBV10-2	NA	NA	CASRRGGGVFGNQPQHF	TGCGCCAGCAGACGTGGGGGGGGCGTCTTCGGCAATCAGCCCCAGCATTTT
TRBJ2-7	TRBV7-9	NA	NA	CASSLSSYEQYF	TGTGCCAGCAGCTTATCCAGTTACGAGCAGTACTTC
TRBJ2-7	TRBV29-1	NA	NA	CSVGGPLYEQYF	TGCAGCGTTGGGGGGCCCCTCTACGAGCAGTACTTC
TRBJ1-1	TRBV5-1	NA	few	CASSDDGRQSNTEAFF	TGCGCCAGCAGCGATGATGGGCGCCAGTCGAACACTGAAGCTTTCTTT
TRBJ2-7	TRBV4-2	NA	NA	CASTMGSRGYEQYF	TGTGCCAGCACCATGGGGTCCAGGGGATACGAGCAGTACTTC
TRBJ2-1	TRBV4-2	TRBD2	once	CASSQHPGTSGGHYNEQFF	TGTGCCAGCAGCCAGCACCCCGGGACTAGCGGGGGACACTACAATGAGCAGTTCTTC
TRBJ2-3	TRBV16	NA	NA	CASSQSLGTGTSTDTQYF	TGTGCCAGCAGCCAATCGCTGGGGACTGGGACTAGCACAGATACGCAGTATTTT
TRBJ1-1	TRBV29-1	TRBD1	NA	CSVVGQLPTEAFF	TGCAGCGTTGTGGGACAGCTCCCGACTGAAGCTTTCTTT
TRBJ2-2	TRBV5-5	NA	few	CASSFFLVRRVAGELFF	TGTGCCAGCAGCTTTTTCCTAGTTAGGCGGGTGGCCGGGGAGCTGTTTTTT
TRBJ1-1	TRBV29-1	NA	NA	CSAGTFFNTEAFF	TGCAGCGCAGGGACTTTTTTCAACACTGAAGCTTTCTTT
TRBJ1-6	TRBV6-1	NA	NA	CASSDTGNNSPLHF	TGTGCCAGCAGTGATACAGGGAATAATTCACCCCTCCACTTT
TRBJ1-2	TRBV28	NA	NA	CASRTPTGLGGYTF	TGTGCCAGCAGAACCCCCACAGGTCTAGGTGGCTACACCTTC
TRBJ2-7	TRBV4-3	NA	few	CASSQGGSVHYEQYF	TGCGCCAGCAGCCAAGGAGGTAGCGTACACTACGAGCAGTACTTC
TRBJ1-3	TRBV7-2	TRBD1	NA	CASSFDRVGGNTIYF	TGTGCCAGCAGCTTTGACAGGGTAGGCGGAAACACCATATATTTT
TRBJ2-2	TRBV4-2	NA	NA	CASSQGWGGAPTGELFF	TGTGCCAGCAGCCAAGGTTGGGGGGGCGCGCCCACCGGGGAGCTGTTTTTT
TRBJ2-3	TRBV19	TRBD1	few	CASSIPDRGFTDTQYF	TGTGCCAGTAGTATCCCGGACAGGGGGTTTACAGATACGCAGTATTTT
TRBJ2-7	TRBV4-1	NA	NA	CASGGASYEQYF	TGCGCCAGCGGTGGAGCCTCCTACGAGCAGTACTTC
TRBJ1-4	TRBV5-1	NA	NA	CASSPSGITNEKLFF	TGCGCCAGCAGCCCTTCAGGGATCACTAATGAAAAACTGTTTTTT
TRBJ2-1	TRBV2	NA	few	CASTVLEEQFF	TGTGCCAGCACCGTACTAGAAGAGCAGTTCTTC
TRBJ2-3	TRBV29-1	NA	NA	CSVPVDTQYF	TGCAGCGTTCCCGTAGATACGCAGTATTTT
TRBJ2-4	TRBV18	TRBD2	NA	CASSLSGLAVLAKNIQYF	TGTGCCAGCTCACTATCGGGACTAGCGGTTCTAGCCAAAAACATTCAGTACTTC
TRBJ1-2	TRBV7-2	NA	NA	CASSLWEQGDYGYTF	TGTGCCAGCAGCTTATGGGAACAGGGTGACTATGGCTACACCTTC
TRBJ1-5	TRBV5-6	NA	NA	CASSSILDGSRPQHF	TGTGCCAGCAGCTCCATACTAGACGGCTCTCGGCCCCAGCATTTT
TRBJ1-5	TRBV11-2	NA	once	CASSLVSMPESLSNQPQHF	TGTGCCAGCAGCTTAGTATCGATGCCCGAAAGCCTTAGCAATCAGCCCCAGCATTTT
TRBJ1-1	TRBV6-5	NA	NA	CASRFRELAEAFF	TGTGCCAGCAGGTTCAGGGAACTCGCTGAAGCTTTCTTT
TRBJ1-2	TRBV6-5	TRBD1	NA	CASRTGQLYGYTF	TGTGCCAGCAGAACGGGACAGTTGTATGGCTACACCTTC
TRBJ2-4	TRBV15	NA	once	CATSREQTLAKNIQYF	TGTGCCACCAGCAGAGAACAGACCTTAGCCAAAAACATTCAGTACTTC